These T cell receptor beta chains were read from a single sample in a study of cytomegalovirus exposure and HLA in healthy donors. Only in-frame clones appear in the TCRdb table, and some are missing; sequencing was by immunoSEQ multiplex PCR. The sample has about 150,000 clones, over 65% seen once; the top ten hold approximately 2.9%. Source material: PBMCs. These receptors were obtained from a man in his forties in good health and CMV-seropositive. CDR3s include the opening cysteine and the closing phenylalanine or tryptophan. The D gene is left open where the match is weak. Where a row states a size, it is once, few, many or the class of an expanded clone; other rows omit it.

d_call j_call clone_size v_call cdr3_aa cdr3_nt
TRBD2 TRBJ2-1 few TRBV7-3 CASSSGTSGSFGLYNEQFF TGTGCCAGCAGCTCTGGGACTAGCGGGAGTTTCGGGCTCTACAATGAGCAGTTCTTC
. TRBJ2-2 . TRBV19 CASSASAANTGELFF TGTGCCAGTAGCGCTAGCGCAGCGAACACCGGGGAGCTGTTTTTT
. TRBJ2-1 . TRBV28 CASSSADRDNEQFF TGTGCCAGCAGCTCCGCGGACAGAGATAATGAGCAGTTCTTC
. TRBJ2-2 . TRBV6-4 CASSDSQVAGELFF TGTGCCAGCAGTGACTCCCAGGTGGCCGGGGAGCTGTTTTTT
TRBD2 TRBJ2-5 . TRBV14 CASSQGSLAGQETQYF TGTGCCAGCAGCCAAGGTTCTCTAGCGGGGCAAGAGACCCAGTACTTC
TRBD2 TRBJ2-3 . TRBV28 CASTTLAGLADTQYF TGTGCCAGCACCACACTAGCGGGACTCGCAGATACGCAGTATTTT
. TRBJ1-3 . TRBV19 CASSIIMSSTAGNTIYF TGTGCCAGTAGTATAATTATGTCGAGTACAGCTGGAAACACCATATATTTT
. TRBJ2-2 . TRBV9 CASSVGGSGTGELFF TGTGCCAGCAGCGTAGGAGGGAGTGGGACCGGGGAGCTGTTTTTT
TRBD2 TRBJ2-2 . TRBV9 CASSKREPHGELFF TGTGCCAGCAGCAAGCGGGAGCCCCACGGGGAGCTGTTTTTT
TRBD1 TRBJ2-7 . TRBV11-3 CASSQDRASYEQYF TGTGCCAGCAGCCAGGACAGGGCTTCCTACGAGCAGTACTTC
TRBD1 TRBJ1-4 few TRBV7-9 CASSSRDRAAFGEKLFF TGTGCCAGCAGCTCCCGGGACAGGGCAGCCTTTGGGGAAAAACTGTTTTTT
. TRBJ2-7 . TRBV25-1 CASSAVNSYEQYF TGTGCCAGCAGTGCGGTCAACTCCTACGAGCAGTACTTC
TRBD1 TRBJ1-2 once TRBV6-6 CASTYPRTGDGYTF TGTGCCAGCACCTACCCCCGGACAGGGGATGGCTACACCTTC
. TRBJ2-7 once TRBV9 CASSVGGVRREQYF TGTGCCAGCAGCGTAGGGGGGGTTAGAAGGGAGCAGTACTTC
. TRBJ1-1 . TRBV7-9 CASSSPGEREAFF TGTGCCAGCAGCTCCCCCGGGGAGAGGGAAGCTTTCTTT
TRBD1 TRBJ2-5 . TRBV7-9 CSSSLGTVPWTQYF TGTTCCAGCAGTTTAGGGACAGTACCGTGGACCCAGTACTTC
TRBD2 TRBJ2-7 . TRBV5-1 CASSLRLAGAHEQYF TGCGCCAGCAGCTTGAGGCTAGCGGGGGCCCACGAGCAGTACTTC
. TRBJ2-2 . TRBV5-5 CASNYLGRNTGELFF TGTGCCAGCAACTACCTAGGAAGGAACACCGGGGAGCTGTTTTTT
. TRBJ1-3 . TRBV10-3 CAISESPGEGNTIYF TGTGCCATCAGTGAGTCCCCGGGGGAAGGAAACACCATATATTTT
. TRBJ1-1 once TRBV5-1 CASSPGNTEAFF TGCGCCAGCAGCCCAGGGAACACTGAAGCTTTCTTT
TRBD1 TRBJ2-7 . TRBV5-1 CASSLYPSTGKIYEQYF TGCGCCAGCAGCTTATACCCGTCGACAGGGAAAATCTACGAGCAGTACTTC
TRBD2 TRBJ2-1 . TRBV7-9 CASSLLGGSPPNEQFF TGTGCCAGCAGCTTACTGGGCGGGAGCCCCCCAAATGAGCAGTTCTTC
. TRBJ1-5 once TRBV21-1 CASSKGGEGQPQHF TGTGCCAGCAGCAAGGGAGGGGAGGGTCAGCCCCAGCATTTT
TRBD1 TRBJ1-4 . TRBV7-9 CSSSTGGRGRRNEKLFF TGTTCCAGCAGCACAGGCGGCAGGGGGCGCCGCAATGAAAAACTGTTTTTT
. TRBJ1-5 . TRBV6-5 CASSYRGGRSNQPQHF TGTGCCAGCAGTTACCGCGGCGGAAGGAGCAATCAGCCCCAGCATTTT
. TRBJ1-2 . TRBV18 CASSPGGGPTNYGYTF TGTGCCAGCTCACCGGGTGGGGGCCCTACTAACTATGGCTACACCTTC
. TRBJ1-2 . TRBV5-6 CASSLSNNYGYTF TGTGCCAGCAGCTTATCCAATAACTATGGCTACACCTTC
TRBD2 TRBJ2-1 . TRBV7-9 CASSYLAGGYNEQFF TGTGCCAGCAGCTACCTAGCGGGAGGGTACAATGAGCAGTTCTTC
TRBD2 TRBJ2-5 . TRBV6-4 CASSSHSGSGETQYF TGTGCCAGCAGTAGTCATAGCGGGAGTGGCGAGACCCAGTACTTC
TRBD1 TRBJ1-2 . TRBV19 CASSNNRGRGYGYTF TGTGCCAGTAGTAATAACAGGGGGCGCGGCTATGGCTACACCTTC
TRBD2 TRBJ2-1 . TRBV5-1 CASSRRLAGGYNEQFF TGCGCCAGCAGCCGAAGACTAGCGGGAGGCTACAATGAGCAGTTCTTC
. TRBJ2-1 . TRBV5-5 CASSTAGESYNEQFF TGTGCCAGCAGCACCGCAGGGGAGTCCTACAATGAGCAGTTCTTC
TRBD2 TRBJ2-1 . TRBV7-3 CASSLSGRTSGYNEQFF TGTGCCAGCAGCTTATCAGGTCGGACTAGCGGATACAATGAGCAGTTCTTC
TRBD1 TRBJ1-1 . TRBV4-3 CASSHMTGMNTEAFF TGCGCCAGCAGCCATATGACAGGGATGAACACTGAAGCTTTCTTT
TRBD1 TRBJ2-1 many TRBV10-3 CAISESGTGAWEQFF TGTGCCATCAGTGAGTCCGGGACAGGGGCATGGGAGCAGTTCTTC
TRBD2 TRBJ2-4 . TRBV10-3 CAISERGGRNIQYF TGTGCCATCAGTGAGAGGGGCGGGAGGAACATTCAGTACTTC
TRBD1 TRBJ1-1 once TRBV9 CASSPGTGLYIEAFF TGTGCCAGCAGCCCCGGGACAGGTCTATACATAGAAGCTTTCTTT
. TRBJ1-1 once TRBV19 CASSMEGIGNTEAFF TGTGCCAGTAGTATGGAGGGGATCGGGAACACTGAAGCTTTCTTT
TRBD1 TRBJ1-2 . TRBV30 CAWSHPGQGIGGYTF TGTGCCTGGAGTCATCCAGGACAGGGAATAGGTGGCTACACCTTC
TRBD2 TRBJ2-7 . TRBV5-6 CASSRRLAQTVREQYF TGTGCCAGCAGCCGTAGACTAGCGCAAACGGTGAGAGAGCAGTACTTC
TRBD1 TRBJ2-5 . TRBV6-6 CASSSPGQGQETQYF TGTGCCAGCAGTTCTCCGGGACAGGGACAAGAGACCCAGTACTTC
. TRBJ1-3 . TRBV5-5 CASSPLDGSSGNTIYF TGTGCCAGCAGCCCCCTTGATGGGAGCTCTGGAAACACCATATATTTT
. TRBJ1-3 few TRBV7-6 CASRPRGSGNTIYF TGTGCCAGCAGACCTAGGGGATCTGGAAACACCATATATTTT
. TRBJ1-2 few TRBV5-6 CASSFDEGYTF TGTGCCAGCAGCTTCGATGAGGGCTACACCTTC
TRBD2 TRBJ2-1 few TRBV30 CAWSRLAGYNEQFF TGTGCCTGGAGTCGACTAGCGGGCTACAATGAGCAGTTCTTC
. TRBJ2-2 . TRBV6-6 CASSYSGGSNTGELFF TGTGCCAGCAGCTACTCTGGCGGATCGAACACCGGGGAGCTGTTTTTT
. TRBJ1-5 . TRBV27 CASSPSGGSQPQHF TGTGCCAGCAGTCCATCGGGTGGAAGTCAGCCCCAGCATTTT
. TRBJ2-7 . TRBV5-6 CASTRRGFSYEQYF TGTGCCAGCACCCGAAGGGGGTTCTCCTACGAGCAGTACTTC
TRBD2 TRBJ2-1 . TRBV7-9 CASSWWTSMGNEQFF TGTGCCAGCAGCTGGTGGACTAGTATGGGCAATGAGCAGTTCTTC
. TRBJ1-2 . TRBV5-1 CASTSGGDYGYTF TGCGCCAGCACCTCGGGGGGCGACTATGGCTACACCTTC
TRBD1 TRBJ2-7 . TRBV27 CASSLNGQGVEQYF TGTGCCAGCAGTTTAAATGGACAGGGGGTCGAGCAGTACTTC
. TRBJ1-6 . TRBV7-9 CASSFILATSPLHF TGTGCCAGCAGCTTCATCCTAGCTACTTCACCCCTCCACTTT
TRBD2 TRBJ2-7 . TRBV19 CASSITGTSRHEQYF TGTGCCAGTAGTATAACTGGGACTAGCAGGCACGAGCAGTACTTC
. TRBJ1-5 . TRBV28 CASSSRVASNQPQHF TGTGCCAGCAGTTCCCGGGTGGCGAGCAATCAGCCCCAGCATTTT
TRBD2 TRBJ2-3 . TRBV7-3 CASSPSGNTDTQYF TGTGCCAGCAGCCCCAGCGGGAACACAGATACGCAGTATTTT